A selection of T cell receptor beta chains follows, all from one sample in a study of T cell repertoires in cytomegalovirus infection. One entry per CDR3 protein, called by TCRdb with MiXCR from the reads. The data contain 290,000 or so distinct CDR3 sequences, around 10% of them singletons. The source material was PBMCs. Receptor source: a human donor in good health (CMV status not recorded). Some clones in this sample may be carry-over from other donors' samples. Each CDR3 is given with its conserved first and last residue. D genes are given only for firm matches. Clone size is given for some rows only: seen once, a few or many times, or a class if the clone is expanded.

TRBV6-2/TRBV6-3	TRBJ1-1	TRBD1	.	TGTGCCAGCACCTACCTGGGACAGATGAACACTGAAGCTTTCTTT	CASTYLGQMNTEAFF
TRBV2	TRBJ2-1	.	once	TGTGCCAGCTTGGGGGAGGGGGGGGGAGACAATGAGCAGTTCTTC	CASLGEGGGDNEQFF
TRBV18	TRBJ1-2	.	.	TGTGCCAGCTCACGCCGGGACTGGGAAGGCTACACCTTC	CASSRRDWEGYTF
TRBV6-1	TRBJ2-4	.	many	TGTGCCAGCAGTTCTCCCCCCGGGTTAGCCAAAAACATTCAGTACTTC	CASSSPPGLAKNIQYF
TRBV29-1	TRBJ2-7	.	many	TGCAGCGTGGGGCAGCAGCCCTACGAGCAGTACTTC	CSVGQQPYEQYF
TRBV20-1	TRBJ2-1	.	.	TGCAGTGCTAGAGATGTGAGGTACCCGCGCAATGAGCAGTTCTTC	CSARDVRYPRNEQFF
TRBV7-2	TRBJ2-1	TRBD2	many	TGTGCCAGCAGCAATGGACTAGCGGGGGGGCAGAATGAGCAGTTCTTC	CASSNGLAGGQNEQFF
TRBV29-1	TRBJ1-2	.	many	TGCAGCGTTGAAGATCCATTGGGGGGCAGTTACTATGGCTACACCTTC	CSVEDPLGGSYYGYTF
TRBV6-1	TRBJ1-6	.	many	TGTGCCAGCAGGCAGGACAATTCACCCCTCCACTTT	CASRQDNSPLHF
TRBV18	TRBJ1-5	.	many	TGTGCCAGCTCACCAGCTGGCACGCCCCAGCATTTT	CASSPAGTPQHF
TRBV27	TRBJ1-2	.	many	TGTGCCAGCAGTTTAGGAACAGGGTTTAACTATGGCTACACCTTC	CASSLGTGFNYGYTF
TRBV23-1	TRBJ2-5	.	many	TGCGCCAGCAGTCGTCCCGGCGGAAGGGGGTACCAAGAGACCCAGTACTTC	CASSRPGGRGYQETQYF
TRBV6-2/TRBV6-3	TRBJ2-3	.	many	TGTGCCAGCAGTTACTCTTGGGCTACGCAGTATTTT	CASSYSWATQYF
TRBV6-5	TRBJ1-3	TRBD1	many	TGTGCCAGCAGGCCCACAGGGGGATTCGGAAACACCATATATTTT	CASRPTGGFGNTIYF